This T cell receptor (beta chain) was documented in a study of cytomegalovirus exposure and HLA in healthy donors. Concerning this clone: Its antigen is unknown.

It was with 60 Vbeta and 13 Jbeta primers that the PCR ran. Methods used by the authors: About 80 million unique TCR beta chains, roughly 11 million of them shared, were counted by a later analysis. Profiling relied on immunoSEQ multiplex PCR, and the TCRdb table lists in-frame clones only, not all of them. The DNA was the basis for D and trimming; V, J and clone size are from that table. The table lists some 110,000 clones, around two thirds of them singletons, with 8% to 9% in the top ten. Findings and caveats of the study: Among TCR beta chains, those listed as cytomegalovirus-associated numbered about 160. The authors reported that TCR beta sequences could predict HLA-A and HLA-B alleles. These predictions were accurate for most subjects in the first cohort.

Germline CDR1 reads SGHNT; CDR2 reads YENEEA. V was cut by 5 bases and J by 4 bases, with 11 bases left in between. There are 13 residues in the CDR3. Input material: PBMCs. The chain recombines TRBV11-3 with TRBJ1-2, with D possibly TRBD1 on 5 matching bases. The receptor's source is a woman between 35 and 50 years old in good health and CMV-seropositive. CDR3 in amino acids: CASSKTGVYGYTF. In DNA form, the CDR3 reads TGTGCCAGCAGCAAGACGGGGGTCTATGGCTACACCTTC.